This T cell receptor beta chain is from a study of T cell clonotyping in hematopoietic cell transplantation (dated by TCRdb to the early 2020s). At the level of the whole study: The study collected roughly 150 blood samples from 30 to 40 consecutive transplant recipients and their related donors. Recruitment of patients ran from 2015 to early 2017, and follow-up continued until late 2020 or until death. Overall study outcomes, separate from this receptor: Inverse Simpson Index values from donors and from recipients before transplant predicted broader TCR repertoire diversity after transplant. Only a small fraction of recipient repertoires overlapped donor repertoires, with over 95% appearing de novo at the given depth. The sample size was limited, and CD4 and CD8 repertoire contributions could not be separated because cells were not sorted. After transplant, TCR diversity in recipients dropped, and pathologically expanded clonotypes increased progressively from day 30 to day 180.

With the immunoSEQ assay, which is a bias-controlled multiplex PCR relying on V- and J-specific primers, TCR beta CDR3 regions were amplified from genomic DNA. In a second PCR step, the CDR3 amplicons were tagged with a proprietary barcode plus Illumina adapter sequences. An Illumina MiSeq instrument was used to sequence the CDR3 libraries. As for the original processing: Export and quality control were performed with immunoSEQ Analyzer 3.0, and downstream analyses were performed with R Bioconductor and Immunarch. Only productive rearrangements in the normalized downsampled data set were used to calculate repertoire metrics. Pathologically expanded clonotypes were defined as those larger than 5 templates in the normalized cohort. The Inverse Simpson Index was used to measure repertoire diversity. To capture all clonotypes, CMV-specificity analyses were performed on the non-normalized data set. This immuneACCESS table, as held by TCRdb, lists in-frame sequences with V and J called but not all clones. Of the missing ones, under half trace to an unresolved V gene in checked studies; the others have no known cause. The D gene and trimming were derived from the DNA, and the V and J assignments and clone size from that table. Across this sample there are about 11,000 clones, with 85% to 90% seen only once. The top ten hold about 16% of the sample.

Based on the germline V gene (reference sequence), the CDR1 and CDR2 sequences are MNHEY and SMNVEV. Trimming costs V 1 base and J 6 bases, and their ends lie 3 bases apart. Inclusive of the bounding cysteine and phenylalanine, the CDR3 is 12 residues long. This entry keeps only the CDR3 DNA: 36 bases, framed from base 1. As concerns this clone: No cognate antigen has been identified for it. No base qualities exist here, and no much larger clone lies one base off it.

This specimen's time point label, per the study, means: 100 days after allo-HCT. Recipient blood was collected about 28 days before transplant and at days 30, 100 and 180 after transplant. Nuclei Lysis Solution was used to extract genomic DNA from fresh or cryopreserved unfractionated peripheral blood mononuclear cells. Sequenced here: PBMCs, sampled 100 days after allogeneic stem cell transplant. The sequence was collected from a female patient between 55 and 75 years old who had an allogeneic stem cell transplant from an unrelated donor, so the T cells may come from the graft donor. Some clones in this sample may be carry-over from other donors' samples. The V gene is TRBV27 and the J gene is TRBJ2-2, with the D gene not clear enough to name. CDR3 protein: CASSLLPGELFF. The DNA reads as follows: TGTGCCAGCAGTTTATTGCCCGGGGAGCTGTTTTTT.